These T cell receptor beta chains were read from a single sample in a study of regulatory T cells in long-lasting Graves disease. TCRdb itself ran the multiplex PCR reads through MiXCR, one entry per CDR3 protein. Among 300,000 to 350,000 distinct CDR3 sequences listed, around a fifth were seen once. The source material was peripheral blood mononuclear cells (PBMCs), sampled when the disease was refractory, from a patient treated with antithyroid drugs. The receptor source for this set is a female donor with Graves disease. Each CDR3 is given with its conserved first and last residue. The order of the fields is CDR3 length, V gene, J gene, D gene, clone size, CDR3 DNA, CDR3 protein. The D gene is left open where the match is weak. Clone size is given for some rows only: seen once, a few or many times, or a class if the clone is expanded.

len: 17
v_gene: TRBV20-1
j_gene: TRBJ1-6
d_gene: TRBD1
abundance: few
CDR3nt: TGCAGTGCTAGAGATCTCACGCGGACAGGGCCAAATTCACCCCTCCACTTT
CDR3aa: CSARDLTRTGPNSPLHF

len: 13
v_gene: TRBV20-1
j_gene: TRBJ2-7
d_gene: -
abundance: many
CDR3nt: TGCAGTGCCCACCACGGGACCCCAAGGGAGCAGTACTTC
CDR3aa: CSAHHGTPREQYF

len: 14
v_gene: TRBV29-1
j_gene: TRBJ1-4
d_gene: -
abundance: -
CDR3nt: TGCAGCGTTATAGATGGACGGATTAATGAAAAACTGTTTTTT
CDR3aa: CSVIDGRINEKLFF

len: 14
v_gene: TRBV14
j_gene: TRBJ2-7
d_gene: -
abundance: -
CDR3nt: TGTGCCAGCAGCCCTCTGGGCGTTACCTACGAGCAGTACTTC
CDR3aa: CASSPLGVTYEQYF

len: 16
v_gene: TRBV12-3/TRBV12-4
j_gene: TRBJ2-7
d_gene: TRBD2
abundance: -
CDR3nt: TGTGCCAGCGGACTCCAATTAGCGGGAGTTTCCTACGAGCAGTACTTC
CDR3aa: CASGLQLAGVSYEQYF

len: 17
v_gene: TRBV7-9
j_gene: TRBJ2-5
d_gene: -
abundance: -
CDR3nt: TGTGCCAGCGATATAAAGAGGTCAGGTGTAAGCGGAGAGACCCAGTACTTC
CDR3aa: CASDIKRSGVSGETQYF

len: 13
v_gene: TRBV10-3
j_gene: TRBJ2-7
d_gene: -
abundance: many
CDR3nt: TGTGCCATCAGTGGAGGCGGAGACTACGAGCAGTACTTC
CDR3aa: CAISGGGDYEQYF

len: 18
v_gene: TRBV13
j_gene: TRBJ2-5
d_gene: TRBD2
abundance: many
CDR3nt: TGTGCCAGCAGCTTAGGCACGGTGAGCGGGGGCTTCCAAGAGACCCAGTACTTC
CDR3aa: CASSLGTVSGGFQETQYF

len: 14
v_gene: TRBV10-3
j_gene: TRBJ1-2
d_gene: TRBD1
abundance: many
CDR3nt: TGTGCCATCAGTGGTACAGGGGTGGGCTATGGCTACACCTTC
CDR3aa: CAISGTGVGYGYTF

len: 15
v_gene: TRBV14
j_gene: TRBJ2-7
d_gene: TRBD1
abundance: -
CDR3nt: TGTGCCAGCAGCCCTCCCGGGACAGGGTGGCACGAGCAGTACTTC
CDR3aa: CASSPPGTGWHEQYF

len: 14
v_gene: TRBV20-1
j_gene: TRBJ2-7
d_gene: -
abundance: -
CDR3nt: TGCAGTGCCACCACGGAGATAGGACCCTACGAGCAGTACTTC
CDR3aa: CSATTEIGPYEQYF

len: 15
v_gene: TRBV2
j_gene: TRBJ2-5
d_gene: TRBD2
abundance: many
CDR3nt: TGTGCCAGCAGTGCCACTAGCGGGAGGCGGGAGACCCAGTACTTC
CDR3aa: CASSATSGRRETQYF

len: 14
v_gene: TRBV6-2/TRBV6-3
j_gene: TRBJ2-1
d_gene: TRBD1
abundance: -
CDR3nt: TGTGCCAGCAGGGGGACAGGGATCTACAATGAGCAGTTCTTC
CDR3aa: CASRGTGIYNEQFF

len: 14
v_gene: TRBV27
j_gene: TRBJ2-7
d_gene: TRBD2
abundance: -
CDR3nt: TGTGCCAGCAAAACGGGGGGGCGCGGAAACGAGCAGTACTTC
CDR3aa: CASKTGGRGNEQYF

len: 16
v_gene: TRBV28
j_gene: TRBJ2-2
d_gene: TRBD2
abundance: many
CDR3nt: TGTGCCAGCAGTTTATTAGCGGGAGCTTACACCGGGGAGCTGTTTTTT
CDR3aa: CASSLLAGAYTGELFF

len: 15
v_gene: TRBV6-5
j_gene: TRBJ2-7
d_gene: -
abundance: few
CDR3nt: TGTGCCAGCAGTTACAGGGCCGGGGCCTCCTACGAGCAGTACTTC
CDR3aa: CASSYRAGASYEQYF

len: 16
v_gene: TRBV7-9
j_gene: TRBJ2-7
d_gene: -
abundance: -
CDR3nt: TGTGCCAGCAGCTTAGCGGGGGGACTGAATACTTACGAGCAGTACTTC
CDR3aa: CASSLAGGLNTYEQYF

len: 13
v_gene: TRBV29-1
j_gene: TRBJ2-7
d_gene: TRBD1
abundance: -
CDR3nt: TGCAGCGTTGAGGCGGGGCCCGGGACAGGGCGGTACTTC
CDR3aa: CSVEAGPGTGRYF

len: 15
v_gene: TRBV7-2
j_gene: TRBJ2-7
d_gene: TRBD1
abundance: many
CDR3nt: TGTGCCAGCAGCGCACCGAGACAGGGGGCTTACGAGCAGTACTTC
CDR3aa: CASSAPRQGAYEQYF

len: 14
v_gene: TRBV27
j_gene: TRBJ1-2
d_gene: -
abundance: many
CDR3nt: TGTGCCAGCAGTTTCGTCGGGGGTAACTATGGCTACACCTTC
CDR3aa: CASSFVGGNYGYTF

len: 16
v_gene: TRBV11-2
j_gene: TRBJ2-7
d_gene: -
abundance: -
CDR3nt: TGTGCCAGCAGCTTAGATCAGGGCAGTCAAAGAAGCGAGCAGTACTTC
CDR3aa: CASSLDQGSQRSEQYF

len: 13
v_gene: TRBV6-2/TRBV6-3
j_gene: TRBJ2-1
d_gene: TRBD1
abundance: -
CDR3nt: TGTGCCAGCAGTAGACAGGGGGTTTGTGAGCAGTTCTTC
CDR3aa: CASSRQGVCEQFF

len: 14
v_gene: TRBV5-1
j_gene: TRBJ2-5
d_gene: TRBD1
abundance: -
CDR3nt: TGCGCCAGCAGCCAGGGACAGAGAGGAGAGACCCAGTACTTC
CDR3aa: CASSQGQRGETQYF

len: 12
v_gene: TRBV28
j_gene: TRBJ1-4
d_gene: -
abundance: many
CDR3nt: TGTGCCAGCAGCTTAGCGGATGAAAAACTGTTTTTT
CDR3aa: CASSLADEKLFF

len: 13
v_gene: TRBV2
j_gene: TRBJ2-5
d_gene: -
abundance: many
CDR3nt: TGTGCCAGCAAGCGGATAACTGTAGAGACCCAGTACTTC
CDR3aa: CASKRITVETQYF

len: 15
v_gene: TRBV2
j_gene: TRBJ2-5
d_gene: -
abundance: many
CDR3nt: TGTGCCAGCAGGTGGACAGCGTCCTACCAAGAGACCCAGTACTTC
CDR3aa: CASRWTASYQETQYF

len: 18
v_gene: TRBV28
j_gene: TRBJ2-2
d_gene: TRBD1
abundance: few
CDR3nt: TGTGCCAGCAGTCCCTATCCGGGACAGGGGCTCTACACCGGGGAGCTGTTTTTT
CDR3aa: CASSPYPGQGLYTGELFF

len: 14
v_gene: TRBV19
j_gene: TRBJ1-1
d_gene: -
abundance: -
CDR3nt: TGTGCCAGTAGTATTAACCAGGGCAACACTGAAGCTTTCTTT
CDR3aa: CASSINQGNTEAFF

len: 11
v_gene: TRBV24-1
j_gene: TRBJ1-5
d_gene: -
abundance: -
CDR3nt: TGTGCCACCAGGCGGGGGCAGCCCCAGCATTTT
CDR3aa: CATRRGQPQHF

len: 14
v_gene: TRBV7-3
j_gene: TRBJ2-5
d_gene: -
abundance: many
CDR3nt: TGTGCCAGCAGCTTAGGGGTGTGGTCGGAGACCCAGTACTTC
CDR3aa: CASSLGVWSETQYF

len: 12
v_gene: TRBV7-2
j_gene: TRBJ2-2
d_gene: -
abundance: few
CDR3nt: TGTGCCAGCAGCTTTTTCATCGGGGAGCTGTTTTTT
CDR3aa: CASSFFIGELFF

len: 15
v_gene: TRBV5-1
j_gene: TRBJ1-1
d_gene: TRBD1
abundance: -
CDR3nt: TGCGCCAGCAGCTTGGGAACAGGGGCGAACACTGAAGCTTTCTTT
CDR3aa: CASSLGTGANTEAFF

len: 15
v_gene: TRBV3-1
j_gene: TRBJ2-5
d_gene: -
abundance: many
CDR3nt: TGTGCCAGCAGCCAAGGGCCGGGGGAGTGGGAGACCCAGTACTTC
CDR3aa: CASSQGPGEWETQYF

len: 12
v_gene: TRBV9
j_gene: TRBJ1-6
d_gene: -
abundance: few
CDR3nt: TGTGCCTCGAGCCCGGGTGTTTCACCCCTCCACTTT
CDR3aa: CASSPGVSPLHF

len: 14
v_gene: TRBV5-1
j_gene: TRBJ1-1
d_gene: -
abundance: -
CDR3nt: TGCGCCAGCAGCCTGGAGGAGGGGTTCACTGAAGCTTTCTTT
CDR3aa: CASSLEEGFTEAFF

len: 13
v_gene: TRBV27
j_gene: TRBJ2-7
d_gene: TRBD1
abundance: many
CDR3nt: TGTGCCAGCAGTGGGACAGGTAGCCACGAGCAGTACTTC
CDR3aa: CASSGTGSHEQYF

len: 16
v_gene: TRBV20-1
j_gene: TRBJ2-7
d_gene: -
abundance: -
CDR3nt: TGCAGTGCTAGGAGGGCGTGGCTTGGGGATTCGCGAGAGCAGTACTTC
CDR3aa: CSARRAWLGDSREQYF

len: 12
v_gene: TRBV15
j_gene: TRBJ2-1
d_gene: -
abundance: -
CDR3nt: TGTGCCACCAGCAGAGTGTCGAATGAGCAGTTCTTC
CDR3aa: CATSRVSNEQFF

len: 23
v_gene: TRBV2
j_gene: TRBJ2-5
d_gene: TRBD2
abundance: many
CDR3nt: TGTGCCAGCAGTGTAACCTCGGATCCACTAGCGGGAGTTACCATGGCGTCCCAAGAGACCCAGTACTTC
CDR3aa: CASSVTSDPLAGVTMASQETQYF

len: 15
v_gene: TRBV20-1
j_gene: TRBJ1-5
d_gene: -
abundance: -
CDR3nt: TGCAGTGCTGGATTTGGAGGGGCTAGCAATCAGCCCCAGCATTTT
CDR3aa: CSAGFGGASNQPQHF